The 11 T cell receptor beta chains given below trace back to one sample, sequenced in a study of cytomegalovirus exposure and HLA in healthy donors. The study ran its PCR with 60 Vbeta and 13 Jbeta primers. Clones were sequenced by immunoSEQ multiplex PCR, and TCRdb holds only the in-frame ones, with some missing. Counted here are approximately 50,000 clones, about 50% occurring once; the ten biggest clones make up 10% to 15%. Sequencing was performed on PBMCs. The source of these receptors is a human donor in good health.

This clone appeared a single time. The chain links TRBV19 to TRBJ2-2; 9 nucleotides agree with TRBD1. This CDR3 region has 16 residues. V lost 7 bases to trimming and J lost 4 bases; unmatched junction nucleotides: 10. In germline, CDR1 is LNHDA, CDR2 SQIVND (reference sequence). In DNA form, the CDR3 reads TGTGCCAGTACTCAAGCCGGGACAGGGCTCACCGGGGAGCTGTTTTTT. Translating it yields CASTQAGTGLTGELFF. Together with reference TRBV19 and TRBJ2-2, the CDR3 gives the full variable domain: DGGITQSPKYLFRKEGQNVTLSCEQNLNHDAMYWYRQDPGQGLRLIYYSQIVNDFQKGDIAEGYSVSREKKESFPLTVTSAQKNPTAFYLCASTQAGTGLTGELFFGEGSRLTVL.

This chain connects TRBV7-9 to TRBJ2-1; D unresolved. The germline CDR1 and CDR2 sequences are SEHNR and FQNEAQ (reference sequence). V was pared by 5 bases and J by 3 bases, with 5 bases between. This CDR3 is built from 12 residues. The CDR3 loop reads CASSPHYNEQFF. The DNA of the CDR3 is TGTGCCAGCAGCCCCCACTACAATGAGCAGTTCTTC.

This clone was seen more than once but under ten times. V gene TRBV11-2 combines with J gene TRBJ1-2; no clear D gene. Deletions cut 2 bases from V and 4 bases from J, with 8 bases between. The CDR3 loop spans 13 amino acids. Per germline, CDR1 SGHAT and CDR2 FQNNGV. The CDR3 region has the DNA TGTGCCAGCAGCTTAAGCGGTAGCTATGGCTACACCTTC. This sequence encodes CASSLSGSYGYTF.

This clone was seen a few times. The CDR3 reads CASSHTGNTEAFF. For the CDR3, the DNA is TGCGCCAGCAGCCATACAGGGAACACTGAAGCTTTCTTT. V usage is TRBV4-3 and J usage is TRBJ1-1; D perhaps matches TRBD1 (5 bases). Per the germline V gene, CDR1 is LGHNA and CDR2 is YSLEER. CDR3 size: 13 residues. The V end was cut by 3 bases, the J end by 1 base, with 6 bases between.

CDR3 protein: CAISVLAGRGSYEQYF. Here the CDR3 DNA reads TGTGCCATCAGTGTACTAGCGGGGCGAGGGTCCTACGAGCAGTACTTC. The chain is built from TRBV10-3 and TRBJ2-7; TRBD2 agrees at 10 bases. Germline loops: CDR1 ENHRY, CDR2 SYGVKD. The CDR3 sequence is 16 residues long. V shed 4 bases, J shed 1 base, and the junction held 7 bases outside the gene matches.

This chain links TRBV5-1 with TRBJ2-2, with TRBD1 matching over 7 bases. The CDR3 consists of 16 residues. V was pared by 3 bases and J by 6 bases, with 11 bases of the junction left unmatched. The V gene's germline CDR1 is SGHRS and CDR2 YFSETQ. In nucleotides, the CDR3 is TGCGCCAGCAGCTGGGCTGGCGGACAGGAGGCCGGGGAGCTGTTTTTT. Amino acid sequence: CASSWAGGQEAGELFF. Full variable domain (rest looked up from reference TRBV5-1 and TRBJ2-2): KAGVTQTPRYLIKTRGQQVTLSCSPISGHRSVSWYQQTPGQGLQFLFEYFSETQRNKGNFPGRFSGRQFSNSRSEMNVSTLELGDSALYLCASSWAGGQEAGELFFGEGSRLTVL.

This clone was detected a few times. The genes are TRBV18 and TRBJ1-2; 7 bases map to TRBD1. Germline V gives CDR1 KGHSH, CDR2 LQKENI. This CDR3 has 15 amino acids. V lost 4 bases to trimming and J lost 0 bases; unmatched junction nucleotides: 5. DNA of the CDR3: TGTGCCAGCTCACGTACCGGGACAGCTAACTATGGCTACACCTTC. Translation: CASSRTGTANYGYTF. The whole variable domain, filled in from reference TRBV18 and TRBJ1-2, reads NAGVMQNPRHLVRRRGQEARLRCSPMKGHSHVYWYRQLPEEGLKFMVYLQKENIIDESGMPKERFSAEFPKEGPSILRIQQVVRGDSAAYFCASSRTGTANYGYTFGSGTRLTVV.

J is TRBJ1-2 and V is TRBV7-9, with TRBD1 matching 12 bases. The J segment lost 4 bases and the V segment lost 3 bases, leaving 3 bases of the junction unmatched. The CDR3 length is 15 residues. In germline, CDR1 is SEHNR, CDR2 FQNEAQ (reference sequence). This chain's CDR3 is CASSLGQGAGYGYTF. The CDR3 DNA reads as TGTGCCAGCAGCTTGGGACAGGGGGCGGGCTATGGCTACACCTTC.

This clone was recorded only once. The gene calls are TRBV27 and TRBJ1-5; weak D call: TRBD1 (5 bases). V was trimmed by 8 bases and J by 6 bases, leaving 11 bases between them. This CDR3 is 12 amino acids long. Germline loops: CDR1 MNHEY, CDR2 SMNVEV (reference sequence). DNA of the CDR3: TGTGCCAGCTCAGGGTTAGGTCAGCCCCAGCATTTT. This encodes CASSGLGQPQHF.

This clone was counted only a few times. This rearrangement joins TRBV7-6 to TRBJ1-4; unclear D gene. Germline lookup yields CDR1 SGHVS and CDR2 FNYEAQ. V gave up 5 bases and J gave up 12 bases, with 19 bases separating them. The CDR3 covers 14 residues. CDR3 DNA: TGTGCCAGCAGCCAAGCCAAGCCGGGAACGGAACTGTTTTTT. Amino acids: CASSQAKPGTELFF.

This clone was recorded a few times. The rearrangement uses TRBV4-1 and TRBJ2-3, with 10 bases aligning to TRBD2. After removal of 0 bases from V and 5 bases from J, the junction contained 8 bases not matched to a gene. There are 17 residues in the CDR3. Germline-derived CDR1 and CDR2 are MGHRA and YSYEKL. The CDR3 bases are TGCGCCAGCAGCCAAGACAAGCGGGGGGGCCGGATAGATACGCAGTATTTT. Translating gives CASSQDKRGGRIDTQYF.